These 29 T cell receptor beta chains share one sample of origin, sequenced in a study of early T cells in non-severe SARS-CoV-2 infection. TCRdb re-derived calls from the 5' RACE reads in MiXCR, one entry per CDR3 protein. The table has about 77,000 distinct CDR3 sequences, more than 7.5% seen once. Sequenced input: whole blood. All receptors come from an adult who was a healthcare worker with PCR-confirmed SARS-CoV-2 infection or an uninfected control (not recorded which).

There are many counts of this clonotype. The J gene is TRBJ1-5, the V gene TRBV16, with D possibly TRBD1 on 5 matching bases. The V gene lost 2 bases and the J gene lost 5 bases, with 13 bases spanning the gap. The CDR3 loop spans 15 amino acids. Germline CDR1 KGHSY, CDR2 FQNENV. The CDR3 loop reads CASSQGGRFDQPQHF. The CDR3 DNA reads TGTGCCAGCAGCCAAGGGGGGAGGTTCGATCAGCCCCAGCATTTT.

This clonotype has only a few counts. The CDR3, as DNA: TGTGCCAGCAGTGAGATTTCCTACGAGCAGTACTTC. Translating gives CASSEISYEQYF. The V call is TRBV2, the J call TRBJ2-7; D not certain. Trimming took off 3 bases at V and 1 base at J, with 4 bases between the two ends. The CDR3 contains 12 residues. Per the germline V gene, CDR1 is SNHLY and CDR2 is FYNNEI.

This clonotype was seen ten or more times. This chain uses TRBV20-1 with TRBJ2-2; tentative D call: TRBD1 (6 bases). Germline-derived CDR1 and CDR2 are DFQATT and SNEGSKA (reference sequence). The CDR3 has 14 amino acids. V was clipped by 4 bases and J by 6 bases, with 15 bases between them. Here the CDR3 reads CSATTGRGSGELFF. The CDR3 nucleotides are TGCAGTGCTACAACAGGGAGAGGGTCCGGGGAGCTGTTTTTT.

The chain is built from TRBV10-3 and TRBJ2-7, with D unresolved. From germline, CDR1 is ENHRY and CDR2 SYGVKD. This CDR3 has 14 amino acids. V was shortened by 0 bases and J by 1 base, with 7 bases between the two germline ends. CDR3 in amino acids: CAISESWGSYEQYF. The CDR3 DNA follows: TGTGCCATCAGTGAGTCTTGGGGATCCTACGAGCAGTACTTC.

The V and J genes are TRBV2 and TRBJ1-1; TRBD1 agrees at 8 bases. The CDR3 runs to 12 residues. CDR1 and CDR2 from the germline V gene are SNHLY and FYNNEI. After removal of 4 bases from V and 10 bases from J, the junction contained 5 bases not matched to a gene. CDR3 protein: CASSAYTGGAFF. In DNA, the CDR3 is TGTGCCAGCAGTGCCTACACAGGGGGAGCTTTCTTT.

V is TRBV3-1 and J is TRBJ2-3; D is unresolved. The ends were cut back, 6 bases at V and 6 bases at J, with 10 bases in the middle. The CDR3 totals 12 residues. CDR1 LGHDT and CDR2 YNNKEL come from the germline V gene (reference sequence). CDR3 nucleotides: TGTGCCAGCAGTACTGGGTTGGATACGCAGTATTTT. This encodes CASSTGLDTQYF.

The rearrangement uses TRBV3-1 and TRBJ1-1; D uncertain. The germline V and J ends were trimmed by 4 bases and 5 bases, with 8 bases remaining between them. Germline V gives CDR1 LGHDT, CDR2 YNNKEL (reference sequence). The CDR3 has 12 residues. The CDR3 loop is CASSRGGTEAFF. The CDR3 bases are TGTGCCAGCAGCCGGGGAGGGACTGAAGCTTTCTTT.

This clonotype came up many times. The chain links TRBV24-1 to TRBJ2-3, with D perhaps matching TRBD2 (6 bases). V was trimmed by 3 bases and J by 0 bases, leaving 12 bases between them. The germline CDR1 and CDR2 sequences are KGHDR and SFDVKD. The CDR3 spans 16 residues. The CDR3, as DNA: TGTGCCACCAGTGATCCAGGCGGGGATAGCACAGATACGCAGTATTTT. Translating it yields CATSDPGGDSTDTQYF.

This clonotype was seen ten or more times. This sequence joins TRBV10-3 and TRBJ1-5; D unclear. The germline V gene has CDR1 ENHRY and CDR2 SYGVKD. This CDR3 is built from 13 residues. Deletions cut 6 bases from V and 3 bases from J, with 9 bases between. DNA for the CDR3: TGTGCCATCAGCGAGGGCCCCAATCAGCCCCAGCATTTT. It codes for CAISEGPNQPQHF.

The chain has TRBV4-1 and TRBJ2-5, with D possibly matching TRBD2 (5 bases). CDR1 MGHRA and CDR2 YSYEKL come from the germline V gene. V was shortened by 0 bases and J by 1 base, with 18 bases between the two germline ends. The CDR3 covers 18 residues. CDR3 in DNA: TGCGCCAGCAGCCAAGAGCCCCGGGGAGTAGGTAGCCAAGAGACCCAGTACTTC. Translation: CASSQEPRGVGSQETQYF.

There are a few counts of this clonotype. J is TRBJ2-7 and V is TRBV18; perhaps TRBD2 as D (5 bases). The ends were cut back, 2 bases at V and 2 bases at J, with 10 bases in the middle. This CDR3 has 14 residues. Per the germline V gene, CDR1 is KGHSH and CDR2 is LQKENI. Here the CDR3 DNA reads TGTGCCAGCTCACCAAGGCGGGCCACCTACGAGCAGTACTTC. Protein sequence: CASSPRRATYEQYF.

The chain uses TRBV18 and TRBJ2-5; 8 bases fit TRBD1. Germline trimming cut 5 bases from V and 7 bases from J; bases unmatched to any gene: 9. Germline lookup yields CDR1 KGHSH and CDR2 LQKENI. CDR3 length equals 14 residues. Here the CDR3 DNA reads TGTGCCAGCTCAATGGGACAGGAAGGTTGGACCCAGTACTTC. The encoded protein is CASSMGQEGWTQYF.

This clonotype was observed many times. V usage is TRBV12-3 or TRBV12-4 and J usage is TRBJ2-1, with D hard to call. V lost 5 bases, J lost 5 bases, and 16 bases lay in between. This CDR3 comprises 15 residues. The CDR3 spells CASSLVVGWNNEQFF. Here the CDR3 DNA reads TGTGCCAGCAGTCTTGTGGTAGGGTGGAACAATGAGCAGTTCTTC.

This clonotype was found many times. The chain links TRBV28 to TRBJ2-1, with D uncertain. Germline V gene lookup returns CDR1 MDHEN and CDR2 SYDVKM. Trimming left V 5 bases short and J 0 bases short, with 11 bases between. The CDR3 has 15 residues. The CDR3 nucleotides are TGTGCCAGCAGTCTAAAGCGTAGCTCCTACAATGAGCAGTTCTTC. This codes for CASSLKRSSYNEQFF.

This clonotype was seen ten or more times. This chain uses TRBV7-2 with TRBJ2-7, with 11 nucleotides matching TRBD1. CDR1 SGHTA and CDR2 FQGNSA come from the germline V gene. V lost 5 bases to trimming and J lost 3 bases; unmatched junction nucleotides: 12. The length of the CDR3 is 17 residues. This CDR3 reads CASSGSGTGGLVYEQYF. For the CDR3, the DNA is TGTGCCAGCAGCGGTTCCGGGACAGGGGGATTGGTCTACGAGCAGTACTTC. The full variable domain, in which reference TRBV7-2 and TRBJ2-7 provide the parts outside the CDR3, is GAGVSQSPSNKVTEKGKDVELRCDPISGHTALYWYRQSLGQGLEFLIYFQGNSAPDKSGLPSDRFSAERTGGSVSTLTIQRTQQEDSAVYLCASSGSGTGGLVYEQYFGPGTRLTVT.

The gene calls are TRBV24-1 and TRBJ2-2; TRBD2 matches 7 bases. The CDR3 runs to 13 residues. The V gene end was trimmed by 8 bases and the J gene end by 5 bases; junction bases not matched to a gene: 4. CDR1 and CDR2 (germline): KGHDR, SFDVKD. The CDR3 reads CATTLGGTGELFF. The CDR3 coding sequence is TGTGCCACCACCCTGGGGGGGACCGGGGAGCTGTTTTTT.

The V call is TRBV6-1, the J call TRBJ2-3; D remains ambiguous. Germline CDR1 reads MNHNS; CDR2 reads SASEGT. The CDR3 has 13 amino acids. V was cut by 1 base and J by 4 bases, with 6 bases left in between. The CDR3 DNA is TGTGCCAGCAGTGAAGAGACCTCAGATACGCAGTATTTT. Its translation: CASSEETSDTQYF.

The DNA for the CDR3 is TGTGCCTGGAGCGCGGGCCTCTTATGGAATGGCTACACCTTC. This encodes CAWSAGLLWNGYTF. The rearrangement links TRBV30 to TRBJ1-2; D gene uncertain. The CDR3 has 14 amino acids. Per germline, CDR1 GTSNPN and CDR2 SVGIG (reference sequence). Trimming removed 3 bases at V and 6 bases at J, with 17 bases between.

This clonotype was recorded at least ten times. The chain combines TRBV20-1 with TRBJ2-3; a weak D match, TRBD1 (5 bases). The CDR3 covers 14 residues. The V end lost 5 bases, the J end lost 1 base, and 13 bases lay between the germline ends. CDR1 and CDR2 from the germline V gene are DFQATT and SNEGSKA (reference sequence). The CDR3 DNA is TGCAGTGCTGAAGGGGAAGGCGGCACAGATACGCAGTATTTT. This sequence encodes CSAEGEGGTDTQYF.

This clonotype has ten or more counts. The V and J genes are TRBV29-1 and TRBJ2-2; D not resolved. The CDR3 extends over 13 amino acids. With 5 bases removed from V and 6 bases from J, the gap between germline ends came to 13 bases. From germline, CDR1 is SQVTM and CDR2 ANQGSEA. CDR3 coding DNA: TGCAGCGTTTATATGCTTCCTCCCGGGGAGCTGTTTTTT. Its protein product is CSVYMLPPGELFF.

The table lists this clonotype with a few counts. The chain couples TRBV30 to TRBJ2-7, with TRBD2 matching 10 bases. Germline V lookup: CDR1 GTSNPN, CDR2 SVGIG (reference sequence). Trimming removed 2 bases from V and 1 base from J; junction bases left unmatched: 2. The CDR3 totals 14 residues. The CDR3: CAWSRTSGSYEQYF. CDR3 nucleotides: TGTGCCTGGAGTAGGACTAGCGGATCCTACGAGCAGTACTTC.

This clonotype was observed a few times. The rearrangement links TRBV28 to TRBJ2-5; 7 nucleotides line up with TRBD2. CDR1 MDHEN and CDR2 SYDVKM come from the germline V gene. There are 14 residues in the CDR3. The trim removed 5 bases at V and 2 bases at J, leaving 5 bases unmatched. The CDR3 spells CASSKLARQETQYF. The DNA for the CDR3 is TGTGCCAGCAGTAAACTAGCGAGACAAGAGACCCAGTACTTC.

The chain uses TRBV20-1 and TRBJ2-2, with D perhaps given as TRBD1 or TRBD2 (6 bases each). CDR3 length: 17 amino acids. V was shortened by 1 base and J by 4 bases, with 19 bases between the two germline ends. Germline V gene sequence: CDR1 DFQATT, CDR2 SNEGSKA (reference sequence). Here the CDR3 reads CSARVSARGGSTGELFF. The CDR3 DNA reads as TGCAGTGCTAGAGTTTCGGCCAGGGGAGGATCCACCGGGGAGCTGTTTTTT.

This rearrangement joins TRBV27 to TRBJ2-5, with D perhaps assigned TRBD1 or TRBD2 (5 bases each). Per germline, CDR1 MNHEY and CDR2 SMNVEV (reference sequence). The CDR3 is made up of 13 amino acids. Trimming left V 4 bases short and J 7 bases short, with 13 bases between. The chain's CDR3 is CASSSGPLGTQYF. The CDR3 DNA is TGTGCCAGCAGTTCGGGACCCTTAGGGACCCAGTACTTC.

This clonotype was seen a handful of times. The rearrangement uses TRBV5-1 and TRBJ2-3, with a tentative D call TRBD2 (5 bases). Germline V gives CDR1 SGHRS, CDR2 YFSETQ. The CDR3 loop spans 16 amino acids. Trimming shortened V by 4 bases and J by 0 bases, and 15 bases separated the two germline ends. This CDR3 reads CASSNPSLRSTDTQYF. Here the CDR3 DNA reads TGCGCCAGCAGCAACCCTAGCTTACGAAGCACAGATACGCAGTATTTT.

The chain employs TRBV10-3 and TRBJ2-2; 10 bases are shared with TRBD1. The length of the CDR3 is 15 residues. Germline assignment: CDR1 ENHRY and CDR2 SYGVKD. V shed 10 bases, J shed 4 bases, and the junction held 9 bases outside the gene matches. DNA for the CDR3: TGTGCCACTTCCAGACAGGGGGCGCCCACCGGGGAGCTGTTTTTT. Translation gives CATSRQGAPTGELFF.

This clonotype was counted at least ten times. The chain combines TRBV19 with TRBJ2-2, with no clear D. CDR1 is LNHDA, CDR2 SQIVND, per germline (reference sequence). The CDR3 has 15 residues. Trimming removed 2 bases at V and 6 bases at J, with 13 bases between. The CDR3: CASSISSRRAGELFF. The CDR3 nucleotides are TGTGCCAGTAGTATAAGTTCCCGTCGAGCCGGGGAGCTGTTTTTT.

A few counts support this clonotype. The chain is built from TRBV28 and TRBJ1-1, with a weak D call TRBD1 (5 bases). The V and J ends lost 8 bases and 10 bases respectively, with 20 bases between them. From germline, CDR1 is MDHEN and CDR2 SYDVKM. The CDR3 has 13 residues. The CDR3 is CASGPIGALGAFF. The DNA of the CDR3 is TGTGCCAGCGGGCCGATCGGGGCTCTCGGAGCTTTCTTT.

This clonotype was detected many times. The chain is built from TRBV7-9 and TRBJ2-5; no definite D call. Per germline, CDR1 SEHNR and CDR2 FQNEAQ (reference sequence). V was clipped by 1 base and J by 1 base, with 10 bases between them. The CDR3 runs to 15 residues. The CDR3 region has the DNA TGTGCCAGCAGCTTAGTCGGCAGTAGCCAAGAGACCCAGTACTTC. Translation gives CASSLVGSSQETQYF.